This TCR beta chain was documented in a study of blood T cells in healthy people across ages. The study, taken as a whole, reports: Older individuals had lower TCR beta diversity per million T cells (the decline was roughly linear). Unsorted PBMC material precluded a definitive naive versus antigen-experienced comparison.

CDR3 length: 13 residues. V gave up 0 bases and J gave up 0 bases, with 0 bases separating them. The germline gives CDR1 SGHAT, CDR2 FQDESV (reference sequence). This clonotype was recorded at least ten times. Its antigen is not known. Using a J-beta primer mix together with a sample-barcoded 5' primer, a second PCR was run for 7 to 11 cycles. Sequencing recovered at least 2.5 million CDR3-containing paired-end reads from each sample. One entry per CDR3 protein, called by TCRdb with MiXCR from the 5' RACE reads. The data hold 650,000 to 900,000 distinct CDR3 sequences, with 62% observed a single time. The J gene is TRBJ2-1, the V gene TRBV11-1; D remains unclear. Sequenced: blood. This receptor was identified in a man aged 25 to 45 in good health. The CDR3 loop reads CASSLASYNEQFF. The CDR3 coding sequence is TGTGCCAGCAGCTTAGCCTCCTACAATGAGCAGTTCTTC.